This T cell receptor beta chain was recorded in a study of blood T cell repertoires in COVID-19. After removal of 4 bases from V and 4 bases from J, the junction contained 5 bases not matched to a gene. Germline V CDR1 and CDR2: SGHNT, YYREEE (reference sequence). CDR3 size: 15 residues. The protocol was immunoSEQ multiplex PCR, while the TCRdb copy is restricted to in-frame clones and leaves out a portion. Found here are about 120,000 clones, around 85% of them singletons; the top ten hold about 2.5%. This clonotype was obtained from a man aged 45-65 years with acute or convalescent COVID-19. V gene TRBV5-4 combines with J gene TRBJ2-3, with 11 bases fitting TRBD1. What was sequenced was peripheral blood. The CDR3 DNA follows: TGTGCCAGCAGCGAGCCGGGACAGGGGGCAGATACGCAGTATTTT. Amino acid sequence: CASSEPGQGADTQYF. Full variable domain (rest looked up from reference TRBV5-4 and TRBJ2-3): ETGVTQSPTHLIKTRGQQVTLRCSSQSGHNTVSWYQQALGQGPQFIFQYYREEENGRGNFPPRFSGLQFPNYSSELNVNALELDDSALYLCASSEPGQGADTQYFGPGTRLTVL.